This passage covers 28 T cell receptor beta chains from one sample sequenced in a study of Ad26.COV2.S vaccination and SARS-CoV-2 variants. The table came from immunoSEQ multiplex PCR; TCRdb's copy has only in-frame clones and leaves some out. The table lists roughly 700,000 clones, roughly nine tenths of them singletons. Described treatment: around 19 received Ad26.COV2.S at low or high dose, single or two shots; about five received placebo; per-sample allocation not given. Samples analyzed were those drawn on day 63 after the first vaccine or placebo injection. Sequenced material: peripheral blood, taken in a trial of Ad26.COV2.S vaccine versus placebo. The receptors were sampled from a person between 18 and 65 years old who received the Ad26.COV2.S COVID-19 vaccine or a placebo.

The chain combines TRBV6-5 with TRBJ1-4, with 7 bases matching TRBD1. The germline gives CDR1 MNHEY, CDR2 SVGAGI. J was trimmed by 7 bases and V by 10 bases; bases with no gene match: 15. The CDR3 is made up of 15 amino acids. The CDR3 bases are TGTGCCACCCTGACAGGGCGGGGGTTGAGTGAAAAACTGTTTTTT. This encodes CATLTGRGLSEKLFF.

A remark on this clone: Within the sample, other DNA sequences also encode this same CDR3. The J gene is TRBJ1-5, the V gene TRBV3-1 (or the pseudogene TRBV3-2); no definite D call. Per the germline V gene, CDR1 is LGHDT and CDR2 is YNNKEL (reference sequence). V was trimmed by 1 base and J by 1 base, leaving 5 bases between them. CDR3 size: 14 residues. The CDR3 DNA is TGTGCCAGCAGCCAAGCGGGAAGCAATCAGCCCCAGCATTTT. Protein product: CASSQAGSNQPQHF.

The V call is TRBV7-9, the J call TRBJ2-1, with 10 positions matching TRBD2. After removal of 0 bases from V and 3 bases from J, the junction contained 2 bases not matched to a gene. This CDR3 is built from 16 residues. Germline V gene sequence: CDR1 SEHNR, CDR2 FQNEAQ (reference sequence). CDR3 nucleotide sequence: TGTGCCAGCAGCTTAGCGCGGACTAGCGGCTACAATGAGCAGTTCTTC. It translates to CASSLARTSGYNEQFF.

The chain has TRBV5-1 and TRBJ1-2, with D unclear. V was cut by 5 bases and J by 4 bases, with 6 bases left in between. The CDR3 has 11 amino acids. Germline V gene lookup returns CDR1 SGHRS and CDR2 YFSETQ. The CDR3 protein is CASRGFYGYTF. Written as DNA, the CDR3 is TGCGCCAGCAGGGGATTCTATGGCTACACCTTC.

J is TRBJ2-7 and V is TRBV19, with a possible D match to TRBD1 (5 bases). The CDR3 sequence is 14 residues long. Germline CDR1 LNHDA, CDR2 SQIVND (reference sequence). V lost 8 bases to trimming and J lost 0 bases, with 14 bases between them. This chain's CDR3 is CASSDKGDSYEQYF. The CDR3 region has the DNA TGTGCCAGTTCGGACAAGGGCGACTCCTACGAGCAGTACTTC.

V gene TRBV7-3 combines with J gene TRBJ2-2; D not certain. Trimming pared 1 base from V and 0 bases from J, leaving 15 bases between. The germline gives CDR1 SGHTA, CDR2 FQGTGA. The CDR3 spans 18 residues. The CDR3 DNA reads as TGTGCCAGCAGCTTAAGTCGCCTTAGCAGAACGAACACCGGGGAGCTGTTTTTT. Its protein product is CASSLSRLSRTNTGELFF.

This sequence joins TRBV7-8 and TRBJ2-7, with D uncertain. Germline CDR1 SGHVS, CDR2 FQNEAQ. The CDR3 runs to 12 residues. The ends were cut back, 5 bases at V and 3 bases at J, with 8 bases in the middle. DNA for the CDR3: TGTGCCAGCAGCCTACTCAACTACGAGCAGTACTTC. Translation gives CASSLLNYEQYF.

This chain connects TRBV29-1 to TRBJ1-1, with a tentative D call TRBD1 (6 bases). Germline loops: CDR1 SQVTM, CDR2 ANQGSEA. Trimming pared 4 bases from V and 0 bases from J, leaving 9 bases between. The CDR3 has 13 amino acids. The DNA of the CDR3 is TGCAGCGTTGCCGCAGGGGTGAACACTGAAGCTTTCTTT. Encoded protein: CSVAAGVNTEAFF.

The chain carries TRBV3-1 (or the pseudogene TRBV3-2) and TRBJ2-1; 11 nucleotides align to TRBD2. This CDR3 comprises 15 residues. The germline V gene has CDR1 LGHDT and CDR2 YNNKEL (reference sequence). V shed 4 bases, J shed 3 bases, and the junction held 2 bases outside the gene matches. The CDR3 spells CASSPSGGNYNEQFF. CDR3 DNA: TGTGCCAGCAGCCCTAGCGGGGGGAACTACAATGAGCAGTTCTTC.

The chain is built from TRBV29-1 and TRBJ2-4; TRBD1 might be the D (6 bases). The germline gives CDR1 SQVTM, CDR2 ANQGSEA. Between the trimmed V and J ends, which lost 4 bases and 7 bases, there was a span of 20 bases. This CDR3 contains 15 residues. The CDR3 DNA sequence: TGCAGCGTTGCTTTGGCAGGGGTGTCTGGGAACATTCAGTACTTC. The encoded protein is CSVALAGVSGNIQYF.

This clone has just a few counts. V is TRBV6-5 and J is TRBJ1-4; the D gene is possibly TRBD1 (6 bases). The ends were cut back, 6 bases at V and 7 bases at J, with 18 bases in the middle. The CDR3 contains 15 residues. Germline V CDR1 and CDR2: MNHEY, SVGAGI. The CDR3 spells CASRGGTMGGEKLFF. DNA of the CDR3: TGTGCCAGCAGGGGAGGGACAATGGGTGGTGAAAAACTGTTTTTT.

This rearrangement joins TRBV11-2 to TRBJ2-7; 7 bases are a match to TRBD1. The V gene's germline CDR1 is SGHAT and CDR2 FQNNGV. This CDR3 has 15 residues. The trim removed 2 bases at V and 6 bases at J, leaving 10 bases unmatched. The CDR3 DNA sequence: TGTGCCAGCAGCTTACAAACGACAGGGTTGGGCGAGCAGTACTTC. This encodes CASSLQTTGLGEQYF.

The chain links TRBV4-1 to TRBJ2-1; TRBD2 is a possible D gene (7 bases). This CDR3 is 19 amino acids long. V lost 4 bases and J lost 0, with 22 bases in between. Germline V lookup: CDR1 MGHRA, CDR2 YSYEKL. CDR3 region: CASSLTFAGEGCSYNEQFF. CDR3 DNA sequence: TGCGCCAGCAGCCTCACCTTTGCAGGGGAGGGCTGCTCCTACAATGAGCAGTTCTTC.

This chain connects TRBV2 to TRBJ2-7; D is undetermined. Per germline, CDR1 SNHLY and CDR2 FYNNEI. V lost 7 bases and J 1 base, leaving 11 bases between the germline ends. CDR3 length equals 13 residues. The CDR3 sequence is CASTRGQSYEQYF. The DNA for the CDR3 is TGTGCCAGCACCCGTGGCCAATCCTACGAGCAGTACTTC.

This chain joins TRBV2 and TRBJ2-5; D is ambiguous. Germline V lookup: CDR1 SNHLY, CDR2 FYNNEI. Trimming took 7 bases from V and 0 from J, leaving 18 bases between them. The CDR3 spans 16 residues. CDR3 residues: CASTEHISEHQETQYF. For the CDR3, the DNA is TGTGCCAGCACCGAGCATATATCAGAGCACCAAGAGACCCAGTACTTC.

The chain is built from TRBV12-5 and TRBJ2-3, with TRBD2 matching over 12 bases. The CDR3 sequence is 17 residues long. V shed 6 bases and J 2 bases; nucleotides not matched to a gene: 9. Germline V CDR1 and CDR2: LGHNT, FRNRAP. The CDR3 nucleotides read TGTGCTAGTGGACTAGCGGGAGGAGGAGGAGTCACAGATACGCAGTATTTT. Its protein product is CASGLAGGGGVTDTQYF.

A single count supports this clone. The chain has TRBV29-1 and TRBJ2-3; D is tentatively TRBD1 or TRBD2 (5 bases each). The CDR3 length is 14 residues. CDR1 and CDR2 from the germline V gene are SQVTM and ANQGSEA. V lost 7 bases, J lost 2 bases, and 16 bases lay in between. DNA of the CDR3: TGCAGCGGAACTATGGGGGAGCTCACAGATACGCAGTATTTT. This gives the protein CSGTMGELTDTQYF.

The chain joins TRBV5-4 to TRBJ1-1; D unresolved. V dropped 5 bases and J dropped 0 bases, with 17 bases sitting between them. The CDR3 is 16 amino acids. Germline assignment: CDR1 SGHNT and CDR2 YYREEE (reference sequence). CDR3 sequence (DNA): TGTGCCAGCAGTCTCCAAGGACGGAGGCTGAACACTGAAGCTTTCTTT. The encoded protein is CASSLQGRRLNTEAFF.

This chain joins TRBV3-1 (or the pseudogene TRBV3-2) and TRBJ1-1; D might be TRBD1 (5 bases). The germline V gene has CDR1 LGHDT and CDR2 YNNKEL (reference sequence). The CDR3 loop spans 14 amino acids. Trimming removed 4 bases from V and 4 bases from J, with 13 bases in between. The CDR3 loop is CASSPFRDGTEAFF. In DNA, the CDR3 is TGTGCCAGCAGCCCCTTCAGGGACGGCACTGAAGCTTTCTTT.

The CDR3 nucleotides are TGCGCCAGCAGCCCCCGGGACAGGGGAAATTACGAGCAGTACTTC. Translating gives CASSPRDRGNYEQYF. The V call is TRBV5-1, the J call TRBJ2-7; 10 bases agree with TRBD1. Germline V gives CDR1 SGHRS, CDR2 YFSETQ. The CDR3 runs to 15 residues. The trim removed 4 bases at V and 4 bases at J, leaving 8 bases unmatched.

J is TRBJ1-5 and V is TRBV24-1; no definite D call. Trimming removed 5 bases at V and 4 bases at J, with 8 bases between. Germline V CDR1 and CDR2: KGHDR, SFDVKD. The CDR3 covers 13 residues. In nucleotides, the CDR3 is TGTGCCACCAGTGGGACGGAGAATCAGCCCCAGCATTTT. Its protein product is CATSGTENQPQHF.

V gene TRBV27 combines with J gene TRBJ2-4, with 8 bases that match TRBD1. Germline V gene data show CDR1 as MNHEY and CDR2 as SMNVEV (reference sequence). The V and J ends lost 5 bases and 0 bases, in that order; junction bases with no gene match: 12. The CDR3 extends over 18 amino acids. The CDR3 reads CASSQTLRGPIAKNIQYF. CDR3 bases: TGTGCCAGCAGTCAAACGCTCAGGGGGCCTATAGCCAAAAACATTCAGTACTTC.

This clone showed up just once. The chain links TRBV30 to TRBJ1-1, with TRBD1 as a possible D gene (6 bases). This CDR3 spans 15 amino acids. V dropped 0 bases and J dropped 4 bases, with 15 bases sitting between them. The V gene's germline CDR1 is GTSNPN and CDR2 SVGIG (reference sequence). CDR3 protein: CAWSVQVRGGTEAFF. The DNA of the CDR3 is TGTGCCTGGAGTGTACAGGTCAGGGGTGGCACTGAAGCTTTCTTT.

The chain carries TRBV5-6 and TRBJ2-5, with 8 bases fitting TRBD2. The CDR3 is 14 amino acids. Germline trimming cut 2 bases from V and 3 bases from J; bases unmatched to any gene: 3. In germline, CDR1 is SGHDT, CDR2 YYEEEE. The CDR3 spells CASSFGAGEETQYF. The DNA of the CDR3 is TGTGCCAGCAGCTTTGGAGCGGGGGAAGAGACCCAGTACTTC.

The CDR3 nucleotides read TGTGCCTGGAGAGACAGGGGGGCAAGGACCGGGGAGCTGTTTTTT. Its translation: CAWRDRGARTGELFF. The chain joins TRBV30 to TRBJ2-2; TRBD1 matches 9 bases. Germline V gives CDR1 GTSNPN, CDR2 SVGIG (reference sequence). The CDR3 totals 15 residues. The V gene end was trimmed by 3 bases and the J gene end by 5 bases; junction bases not matched to a gene: 7.

This clone was seen a single time. The chain combines TRBV5-1 with TRBJ1-5; no clear D gene. Trimming removed 5 bases at V and 1 base at J, with 10 bases between. This CDR3 has 14 residues. Looked up from germline, CDR1 is SGHRS and CDR2 is YFSETQ. The CDR3 reads CASSTDGSNQPQHF. The DNA of the CDR3 is TGCGCCAGCAGTACCGACGGAAGCAATCAGCCCCAGCATTTT.

This sequence joins TRBV14 and TRBJ1-1; TRBD1 is a possible D gene (6 bases). Trimming cost V 2 bases and J 6 bases, with 16 bases left between them. Germline-derived CDR1 and CDR2 are SGHDN and FVKESK. The CDR3 loop spans 15 amino acids. CDR3 sequence: CASSQRQAMGAEAFF. CDR3 sequence (DNA): TGTGCCAGCAGCCAACGACAGGCTATGGGAGCTGAAGCTTTCTTT.

V is TRBV2 and J is TRBJ1-1; D possibly corresponds to TRBD1 (6 bases). Germline loops: CDR1 SNHLY, CDR2 FYNNEI. This CDR3 region has 13 residues. Trimming removed 8 bases from V and 3 bases from J, with 13 bases in between. The CDR3 DNA sequence: TGTGCCAGCCGACAGGATGAGGACACTGAAGCTTTCTTT. Encoded protein: CASRQDEDTEAFF.